One T cell receptor beta chain is described in this entry. No antigen is known for it. This sample was included in a study of cytomegalovirus exposure and HLA in healthy donors. 60 Vbeta and 13 Jbeta primers were used in PCR. The method was immunoSEQ multiplex PCR; TCRdb's version includes in-frame clones alone and lacks a portion of them. The profile shows about 150,000 clones, 66% of them singletons. Study-level findings and limits: Using the classifier, cytomegalovirus status was reportedly diagnosed with high specificity and sensitivity. Reports indicate that TCR beta sequences accurately predicted the HLA-A and HLA-B alleles of most subjects.

The junction had 8 bases not matched to a gene; V was cut back by 0 bases and J by 4 bases. The CDR3 sequence is 17 residues long. Germline values: CDR1 LNHNV, CDR2 YYDKDF (reference sequence). Everyone who donated was a healthy bone marrow donor. The V and J genes are TRBV15 and TRBJ2-1, with TRBD2 matching over 8 bases. Sequencing was carried out using PBMCs. This receptor was taken from a woman in her sixties or seventies in good health and CMV-seronegative. The CDR3 nucleotides are TGTGCCACCAGCAGAGATCTAATAACTAGCGGATACAATGAGCAGTTCTTC. Protein: CATSRDLITSGYNEQFF.